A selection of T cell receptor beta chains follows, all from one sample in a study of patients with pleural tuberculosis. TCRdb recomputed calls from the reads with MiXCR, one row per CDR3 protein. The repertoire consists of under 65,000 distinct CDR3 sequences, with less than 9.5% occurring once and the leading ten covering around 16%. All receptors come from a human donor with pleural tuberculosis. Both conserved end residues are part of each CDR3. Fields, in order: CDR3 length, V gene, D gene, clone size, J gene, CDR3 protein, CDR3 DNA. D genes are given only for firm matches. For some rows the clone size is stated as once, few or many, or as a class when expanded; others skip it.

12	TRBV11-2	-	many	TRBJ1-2	CASSLGPGGYTF	TGTGCCAGCAGCTTAGGACCCGGGGGCTACACCTTC
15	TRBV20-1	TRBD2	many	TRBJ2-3	CSAVRREVGTDTQYF	TGCAGTGCTGTACGGCGGGAGGTGGGCACAGATACGCAGTATTTT
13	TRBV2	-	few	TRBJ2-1	CASSEESNNEQFF	TGTGCCAGCAGTGAAGAATCTAACAATGAGCAGTTCTTC
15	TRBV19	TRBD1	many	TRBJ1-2	CASSIGTGDNYGYTF	TGTGCCAGTAGTATCGGGACAGGCGATAACTATGGCTACACCTTC
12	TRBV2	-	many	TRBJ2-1	CASRDHYNEQFF	TGTGCCAGCAGAGACCATTACAATGAGCAGTTCTTC
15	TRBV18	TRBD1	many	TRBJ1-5	CASSPGQQVNQPQHF	TGTGCCAGCTCACCGGGACAGCAAGTTAATCAGCCCCAGCATTTT
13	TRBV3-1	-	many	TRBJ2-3	CASGDSRTDTQYF	TGTGCCAGCGGCGACTCCCGCACAGATACGCAGTATTTT
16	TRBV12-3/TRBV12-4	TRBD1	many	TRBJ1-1	CASSLLGDRVSTEAFF	TGTGCCAGCAGTTTGCTCGGGGACAGGGTGAGCACTGAAGCTTTCTTT
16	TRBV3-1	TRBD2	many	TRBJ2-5	CASSLRLAGGGETQYF	TGTGCCAGCAGCCTTAGACTAGCGGGAGGAGGAGAGACCCAGTACTTC
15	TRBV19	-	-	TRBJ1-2	CASSTDATTNYGYTF	TGTGCCAGTAGTACCGACGCCACAACCAACTATGGCTACACCTTC
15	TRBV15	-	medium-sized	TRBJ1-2	CATSRDQGGGYGYTF	TGTGCCACCAGCAGAGATCAAGGGGGTGGCTATGGCTACACCTTC
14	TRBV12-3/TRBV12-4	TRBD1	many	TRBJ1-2	CASSPRQGLSGYTF	TGTGCCAGCAGTCCAAGACAGGGTCTAAGTGGCTACACCTTC
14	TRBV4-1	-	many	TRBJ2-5	CASSSGTPVETQYF	TGCGCCAGCAGTTCCGGGACACCGGTGGAGACCCAGTACTTC
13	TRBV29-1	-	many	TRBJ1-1	CSVVWRMNTEAFF	TGCAGCGTTGTTTGGAGGATGAACACTGAAGCTTTCTTT
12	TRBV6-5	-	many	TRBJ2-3	CASSYPDNTQYF	TGTGCCAGCAGTTACCCAGACAATACGCAGTATTTT
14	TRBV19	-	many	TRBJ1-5	CASSSYRTNQPQHF	TGTGCCAGTAGTTCATACAGGACCAATCAGCCCCAGCATTTT
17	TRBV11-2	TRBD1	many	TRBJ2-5	CASSLDAVGQGTETQYF	TGTGCCAGCAGCTTAGATGCGGTGGGACAGGGTACGGAGACCCAGTACTTC
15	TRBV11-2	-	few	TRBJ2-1	CASRRGTGSYNEQFF	TGTGCCAGCAGACGCGGGACTGGGTCCTACAATGAGCAGTTCTTC
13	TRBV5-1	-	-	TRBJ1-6	CASSLGAGSPLHF	TGCGCCAGCAGCTTGGGGGCCGGTTCACCCCTCCACTTT
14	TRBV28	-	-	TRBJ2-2	CASNGGVNTGELFF	TGTGCCAGCAATGGGGGAGTGAACACCGGGGAGCTGTTTTTT
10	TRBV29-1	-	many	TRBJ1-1	CSVDSLEAFF	TGCAGCGTCGACAGCCTTGAAGCTTTCTTT
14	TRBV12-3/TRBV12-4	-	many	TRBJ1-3	CASSFGGTGNTIYF	TGTGCCAGCAGTTTCGGGGGTACTGGAAACACCATATATTTT
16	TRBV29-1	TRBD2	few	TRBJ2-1	CSVEDASGSSYNEQFF	TGCAGCGTTGAAGATGCTAGCGGGAGTTCCTACAATGAGCAGTTCTTC
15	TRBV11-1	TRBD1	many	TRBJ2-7	CASSSRQGVSYEQYF	TGTGCCAGCAGCTCGCGACAGGGAGTCTCCTACGAGCAGTACTTC
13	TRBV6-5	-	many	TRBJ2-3	CASSWAGTDTQYF	TGTGCCAGCAGTTGGGCGGGCACAGATACGCAGTATTTT
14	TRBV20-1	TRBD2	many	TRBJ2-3	CSAKPRLAGDTQYF	TGCAGTGCTAAACCGAGACTAGCCGGAGATACGCAGTATTTT
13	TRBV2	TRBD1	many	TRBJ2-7	CASRRTGVHEQYF	TGTGCCAGCAGACGGACAGGGGTCCACGAGCAGTACTTC
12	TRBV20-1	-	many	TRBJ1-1	CSAPGPRDEAFF	TGCAGTGCACCGGGCCCGAGGGATGAAGCTTTCTTT
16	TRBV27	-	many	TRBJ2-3	CASSLSTTRSTDTQYF	TGTGCCAGCAGTTTATCGACGACTAGGAGCACAGATACGCAGTATTTT
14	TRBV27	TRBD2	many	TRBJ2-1	CASRTSGRENEQFF	TGTGCCAGTAGGACTAGCGGGAGAGAAAATGAGCAGTTCTTC
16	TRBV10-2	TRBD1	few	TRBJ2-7	CASSAPLGQGTYEQYF	TGCGCCAGCAGTGCACCGCTGGGACAGGGAACCTACGAGCAGTACTTC
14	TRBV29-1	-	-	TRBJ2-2	CSVDTGQNTGELFF	TGCAGCGTTGATACCGGGCAGAACACCGGGGAGCTGTTTTTT
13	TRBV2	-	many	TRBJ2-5	CASSNGALETQYF	TGTGCCAGCAGTAACGGGGCACTTGAGACCCAGTACTTC
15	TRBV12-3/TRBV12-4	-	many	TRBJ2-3	CASSFAGLVSDTQYF	TGTGCCAGCAGTTTCGCGGGTCTTGTGTCAGATACGCAGTATTTT
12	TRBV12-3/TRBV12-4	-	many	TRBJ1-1	CASSKMGTEAFF	TGTGCCAGCAGCAAGATGGGCACTGAAGCTTTCTTT
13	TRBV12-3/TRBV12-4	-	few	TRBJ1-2	CASSQQRNYGYTF	TGTGCCAGCAGTCAACAGAGAAACTATGGCTACACCTTC
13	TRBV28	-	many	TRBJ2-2	CASSLTNTGELFF	TGTGCCAGCAGTTTGACAAACACCGGGGAGCTGTTTTTT
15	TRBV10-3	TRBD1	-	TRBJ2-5	CAISGQGDGFETQYF	TGTGCCATCAGTGGACAGGGAGATGGGTTTGAGACCCAGTACTTC
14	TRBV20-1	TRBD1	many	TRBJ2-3	CSATGTGRTDTQYF	TGCAGTGCTACTGGGACAGGGCGCACAGATACGCAGTATTTT
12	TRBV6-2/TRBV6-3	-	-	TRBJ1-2	CASKDTDYGYTF	TGCGCCAGCAAGGACACGGACTATGGCTACACCTTC
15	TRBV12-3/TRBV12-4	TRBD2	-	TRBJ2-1	CASFWGLAGYNEQFF	TGTGCCAGCTTTTGGGGACTAGCGGGGTACAATGAGCAGTTCTTC
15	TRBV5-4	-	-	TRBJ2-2	CASSLGPQPTGELFF	TGTGCCAGCAGCTTGGGTCCCCAACCCACCGGGGAGCTGTTTTTT
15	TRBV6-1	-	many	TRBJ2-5	CASSEMIGIQETQYF	TGTGCCAGCAGTGAAATGATAGGCATCCAAGAGACCCAGTACTTC
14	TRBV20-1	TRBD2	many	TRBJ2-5	CSAAWGSGSETQYF	TGCAGTGCTGCCTGGGGTAGCGGGAGTGAGACCCAGTACTTC
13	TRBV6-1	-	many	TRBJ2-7	CASSSLASYEQYF	TGTGCCAGCAGCTCACTAGCCTCCTACGAGCAGTACTTC
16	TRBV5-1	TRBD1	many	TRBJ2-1	CASSPHRDSSYNEQFF	TGCGCCAGCAGCCCGCACCGGGACAGTTCCTACAATGAGCAGTTCTTC
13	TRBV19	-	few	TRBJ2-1	CASSMGYTEEQFF	TGTGCCAGTAGTATGGGATACACCGAAGAGCAGTTCTTC
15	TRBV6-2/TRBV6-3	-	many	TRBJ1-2	CASSSFGTADYGYTF	TGTGCCAGCAGTTCCTTCGGGACCGCCGACTATGGCTACACCTTC
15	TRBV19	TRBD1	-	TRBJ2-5	CASKGYRGEQETQYF	TGTGCCAGTAAAGGATACAGGGGGGAGCAAGAGACCCAGTACTTC
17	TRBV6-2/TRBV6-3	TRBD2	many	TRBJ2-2	CASSNLLAKRNTGELFF	TGTGCCAGCAGTAACCTACTAGCGAAGCGAAACACCGGGGAGCTGTTTTTT
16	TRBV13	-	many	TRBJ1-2	CASSSTRGPTHYGYTF	TGTGCCAGCAGCAGCACCAGGGGCCCCACCCACTATGGCTACACCTTC
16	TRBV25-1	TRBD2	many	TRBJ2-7	CASSLLSAGGHYEQYF	TGTGCCAGCAGTCTCCTCTCAGCGGGAGGGCACTACGAGCAGTACTTC
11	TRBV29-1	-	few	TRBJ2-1	CSARDNNEQFF	TGCAGCGCTCGGGACAACAATGAGCAGTTCTTC
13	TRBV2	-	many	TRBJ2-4	CAISREAKNIQYF	TGTGCCATCAGCAGGGAGGCCAAAAACATTCAGTACTTC
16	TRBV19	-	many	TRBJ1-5	CASSIIDKGDNQPQHF	TGTGCCAGTAGTATTATAGACAAGGGTGACAATCAGCCCCAGCATTTT
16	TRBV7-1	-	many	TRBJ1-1	CASSSSLGFQNTEAFF	TGTGCCAGCAGCTCCTCCCTGGGGTTCCAGAACACTGAAGCTTTCTTT
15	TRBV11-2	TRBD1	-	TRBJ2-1	CASRATGTGYNEQFF	TGTGCCAGCAGGGCAACCGGGACAGGGTACAATGAGCAGTTCTTC